The T cell receptor beta chain under discussion was sequenced for a study of beta chain features in type 1 diabetes. General study points: TCRB CDR3s from Type 1 diabetes patients were moderately but significantly shorter in all four CD4+ subsets.

Note on this clone: What it binds is unknown.

Germline lookup yields CDR1 SGHDT and CDR2 YYEEEE. V lost 2 bases and J lost 10, with 13 bases in between. The CDR3 is 13 residues long. As every portion of the isolated RNA was reverse transcribed, the sequencing read expressed TCRB transcripts. The table came from immunoSEQ multiplex PCR; TCRdb's copy has only in-frame clones and leaves some out. The sample holds some 170,000 clones, roughly 60% seen once. The genes are TRBV5-6 and TRBJ2-1, with D tentatively TRBD2 (6 bases). The TCR originated in a man aged 30 to 39 with type 1 diabetes. Specimen: naive CD4+ T cells from blood. Written as DNA, the CDR3 is TGTGCCAGCAGCTTCCCGGGGGATCGCGAGCAGTTCTTC. Translating it yields CASSFPGDREQFF.